The 13 T cell receptor beta chains reported below all come from one sample, sequenced in a study of cytomegalovirus exposure and HLA in healthy donors. The PCR used 60 Vbeta and 13 Jbeta primers. The protocol was immunoSEQ multiplex PCR, while the TCRdb copy is restricted to in-frame clones and leaves out a portion. The sample contains under 200,000 clones, roughly 80% of which appear only once. Material for sequencing was PBMCs. The receptors were gathered from a man aged 50-59 years in good health and CMV-seronegative.

V and J are TRBV7-2 and TRBJ2-7; a weak D match, TRBD1 (5 bases). With 1 base removed from V and 0 bases from J, the gap between germline ends came to 19 bases. The CDR3 runs 18 residues. CDR1 and CDR2 (germline): SGHTA, FQGNSA. CDR3 sequence reads: CASSLVGPADTNSYEQYF. The CDR3 DNA reads as TGTGCCAGCAGCTTAGTGGGCCCCGCGGACACCAACTCCTACGAGCAGTACTTC.

The chain is built from TRBV5-6 and TRBJ1-1; 7 bases fit TRBD1. V shed 3 bases and J 0 bases; nucleotides not matched to a gene: 5. Germline V CDR1 and CDR2: SGHDT, YYEEEE. The CDR3 extends over 15 amino acids. CDR3 protein: CASSWDRVMNTEAFF. Here the CDR3 DNA reads TGTGCCAGCAGCTGGGACAGAGTGATGAACACTGAAGCTTTCTTT.

The chain's CDR3 is CASSLADRSYNTGELFF. The CDR3 bases are TGCGCCAGCAGCTTAGCCGACAGGTCGTACAACACCGGGGAGCTGTTTTTT. This rearrangement joins TRBV5-1 to TRBJ2-2; D is perhaps TRBD1 (6 bases). V lost 2 bases, J lost 2 bases, and 16 bases lay in between. Germline V gene data show CDR1 as SGHRS and CDR2 as YFSETQ. The CDR3 is 17 amino acids. Full variable domain (outside the CDR3, taken from reference TRBV5-1 and TRBJ2-2): KAGVTQTPRYLIKTRGQQVTLSCSPISGHRSVSWYQQTPGQGLQFLFEYFSETQRNKGNFPGRFSGRQFSNSRSEMNVSTLELGDSALYLCASSLADRSYNTGELFFGEGSRLTVL.

This clone was detected once. The chain uses TRBV19 and TRBJ2-1, with 8 bases identical to TRBD2. In germline, CDR1 is LNHDA, CDR2 SQIVND (reference sequence). The CDR3 spans 15 residues. V lost 0 bases and J lost 6; bases outside the gene matches: 4. The chain's CDR3 is CASSIDRGGPNEQFF. CDR3 bases: TGTGCCAGTAGTATAGATCGCGGGGGGCCCAATGAGCAGTTCTTC.

This chain links TRBV11-1 with TRBJ2-7; unclear D gene. The germline V and J ends were trimmed by 3 bases and 0 bases, with 15 bases remaining between them. Germline V lookup: CDR1 SGHAT, CDR2 FQDESV (reference sequence). The CDR3 totals 16 residues. CDR3 residues: CASSFWFCRSSYEQYF. The CDR3 nucleotides are TGTGCCAGCAGCTTTTGGTTCTGCCGGAGCTCCTACGAGCAGTACTTC. The variable domain in full, with the rest retrieved from reference TRBV11-1 and TRBJ2-7, is EAEVAQSPRYKITEKSQAVAFWCDPISGHATLYWYRQILGQGPELLVQFQDESVVDDSQLPKDRFSAERLKGVDSTLKIQPAELGDSAMYLCASSFWFCRSSYEQYFGPGTRLTVT.

The chain is built from TRBV6-1 and TRBJ2-5, with 7 bases lining up with TRBD1. Germline V gives CDR1 MNHNS, CDR2 SASEGT. With V trimmed by 6 bases and J by 1 base, 8 bases remained unmatched. CDR3 length equals 15 residues. The CDR3 bases are TGTGCCAGCAGAAATACAGGGGTCACCCAAGAGACCCAGTACTTC. Amino acid sequence: CASRNTGVTQETQYF.

This clone was seen more than once but under ten times. The chain recombines TRBV6-6 with TRBJ2-5; the match to TRBD2 covers 7 bases. The CDR3 loop spans 14 amino acids. Germline V gene sequence: CDR1 MNHNY, CDR2 SVGAGI (reference sequence). Trimming at V came to 5 bases and at J to 1 base, leaving 4 bases not matched to a gene. Written as DNA, the CDR3 is TGTGCCAGCAGTCCCAGCGGGGCCCAAGAGACCCAGTACTTC. This translates into CASSPSGAQETQYF.

This sequence joins TRBV29-1 and TRBJ1-2; 9 bases fit TRBD1. The ends lost 5 bases at V and 6 bases at J; junction bases unmatched: 4. Germline assignment: CDR1 SQVTM and CDR2 ANQGSEA. CDR3 size: 12 residues. CDR3 DNA: TGCAGCGTTCTACAGGGGGCGAATGGCTACACCTTC. Encoded protein: CSVLQGANGYTF.

DNA for the CDR3: TGTGCCAGCAGCCCCATCGGAGCCATCGGAGATACGCAGTATTTT. Translated: CASSPIGAIGDTQYF. The chain has TRBV4-2 and TRBJ2-3; D gene unclear. Trimming cost V 4 bases and J 5 bases, with 16 bases left between them. Germline V lookup: CDR1 LGHNA, CDR2 YNFKEQ. CDR3 length: 15 residues.

The V call is TRBV6-5, the J call TRBJ1-2; 9 positions match TRBD1. The CDR3 sequence is 14 residues long. Germline CDR1 is MNHEY and CDR2 is SVGAGI. The V and J ends lost 0 bases and 6 bases, in that order; junction bases with no gene match: 2. Here the CDR3 reads CASSYSQGAHGYTF. In DNA, the CDR3 is TGTGCCAGCAGTTACTCACAGGGGGCGCATGGCTACACCTTC.

V gene TRBV30 combines with J gene TRBJ1-3, with D maybe TRBD1 (6 bases). The germline V and J ends were trimmed by 0 bases and 3 bases, with 12 bases remaining between them. Germline V gene lookup returns CDR1 GTSNPN and CDR2 SVGIG (reference sequence). The CDR3 spans 15 residues. The CDR3, as DNA: TGTGCCTGGAGTGTAACTGGGGGCTATGGAAACACCATATATTTT. Its translation: CAWSVTGGYGNTIYF.

The genes are TRBV2 and TRBJ1-6, with D maybe TRBD1 (6 bases). The V and J ends lost 4 bases and 9 bases respectively, with 10 bases between them. This CDR3 is built from 13 residues. Looked up from germline, CDR1 is SNHLY and CDR2 is FYNNEI. CDR3 nucleotide sequence: TGTGCCAGCAGTGGCGGGGGCGGTTCACCCCTCCACTTT. It specifies CASSGGGGSPLHF.

V and J are TRBV18 and TRBJ2-7; 7 bases align to TRBD1. Germline CDR1 is KGHSH and CDR2 is LQKENI. V gave up 3 bases and J gave up 3 bases; unmatched junction bases: 8. The CDR3 runs to 15 residues. CDR3 amino acids: CASSPPGQIFYEQYF. In DNA, the CDR3 is TGTGCCAGCTCACCCCCGGGACAGATTTTCTACGAGCAGTACTTC.